Below, one T cell receptor beta chain is given with its context. The clone's antigen remains unknown. It has no much larger one-base neighbor in the sample; base qualities were not kept. This sample stems from a study of blood T cell repertoires in COVID-19 (dated by TCRdb to 2020 to 2022). Regarding the research as a whole: Collaborator samples came from the United States, Italy and Spain and covered acute and convalescent phases of COVID-19. The material from the prospective study consisted of cDNA or gDNA derived from T cells, B-cell-depleted T cells, or PBMCs. The dataset comprised deeply sampled blood TCRbeta repertoires from subjects exposed to, actively infected with, or recovered from COVID-19. The repertoires were made available in a free public database intended to serve as a resource for research on the immune response to SARS-CoV-2. The samples were drawn from two sources: the first 160 participants of the ongoing ImmuneRACE study, and approximately 1,300 subjects contributed by 6 global collaborators. A de-identified subject ID, COVID-19 status, age in years and sex were almost always included in the sample metadata. HLA class I and class II types, where available, came from metadata supplied by the sample provider rather than from assay-based typing. The paper as a whole reports these results and caveats: The quantity of clinical and demographic metadata differed by source and by participant and was supplied without curation.

Via the germline V gene (reference sequence), CDR1 is LNHDA and CDR2 SQIVND. The CDR3 numbers 14 residues from cysteine through phenylalanine. The read is trimmed to its CDR3 DNA, 42 bases read in frame from base 1. The junction carries 15 bases between V and J, which are trimmed by 8 bases and 5 bases respectively. TCRbeta CDR3 regions were amplified from genomic DNA using the immunoSEQ Assay, a bias-controlled multiplex PCR. As for the original processing: The number of nucleated cells in each sample was estimated by amplification of reference gene primers within the assay. Sequence reads were collapsed and filtered to measure the absolute abundance of every unique TCRbeta CDR3 rearrangement. Productive Simpson clonality was computed per sample as the square root of Simpson's diversity index over productive rearrangements. Entries here come from immuneACCESS through TCRdb and include only in-frame sequences with V and J called. Some clones fail to appear in such tables; in the studies checked, an unresolved V gene covers under half of the shortfall, and the cause of the remainder is unknown. The V and J calls and clone size are taken from that table; D and trimming were inferred from the DNA. Across this sample there are 150,000 to 200,000 clones, with approximately 88% seen only once. Roughly 4.9% of the sample belongs to the ten largest clones.

Enrolling through a virtual design, the prospective study's participants ranged in age from roughly 18 to 100 years and lived across roughly 24 United States geographic areas. To assign participants to cohorts, the prospective study relied on clinical history that participants themselves reported in a screening survey and a study questionnaire. Exposed participants were defined as having been in contact with someone with a PCR-confirmed or clinician-diagnosed COVID-19 case within 2 weeks of study entry. Mobile phlebotomists in the prospective study collected whole blood, serum and a nasopharyngeal or oropharyngeal swab from every participant. Participants in the prospective study had the option to provide additional blood draws and questionnaires over a roughly 2-month period. Prospective study blood samples were shipped either frozen or at room temperature before DNA extraction.

The source of this sequence is a man aged 70 or older who had been exposed to COVID-19. The V and J segments used are TRBV19 and TRBJ1-4, with TRBD1 tentatively as D gene (5 bases match). The sample comprised PBMCs or T cells enriched from blood (not recorded which). The nucleotide sequence is given as TGTGCCAGTGCTGATAGGGGCCCGAATGAAAAACTGTTTTTT. This yields the protein CASADRGPNEKLFF. The variable domain in full, with residues beyond the CDR3 obtained from the reference TRBV19 and TRBJ1-4 genes, is DGGITQSPKYLFRKEGQNVTLSCEQNLNHDAMYWYRQDPGQGLRLIYYSQIVNDFQKGDIAEGYSVSREKKESFPLTVTSAQKNPTAFYLCASADRGPNEKLFFGSGTQLSVL.